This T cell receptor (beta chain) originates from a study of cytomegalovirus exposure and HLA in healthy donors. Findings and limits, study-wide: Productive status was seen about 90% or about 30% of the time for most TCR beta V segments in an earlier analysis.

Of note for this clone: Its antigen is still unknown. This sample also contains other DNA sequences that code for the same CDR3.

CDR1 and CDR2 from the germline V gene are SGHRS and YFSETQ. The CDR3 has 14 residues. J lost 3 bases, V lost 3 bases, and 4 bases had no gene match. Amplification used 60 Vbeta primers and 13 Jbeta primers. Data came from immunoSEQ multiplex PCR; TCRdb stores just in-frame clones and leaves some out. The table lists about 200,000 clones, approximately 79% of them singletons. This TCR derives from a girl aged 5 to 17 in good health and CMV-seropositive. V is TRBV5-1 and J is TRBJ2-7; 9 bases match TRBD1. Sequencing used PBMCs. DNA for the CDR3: TGCGCCAGCAGCTCAGGGACAGGGAACTACGAGCAGTACTTC. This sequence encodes CASSSGTGNYEQYF.